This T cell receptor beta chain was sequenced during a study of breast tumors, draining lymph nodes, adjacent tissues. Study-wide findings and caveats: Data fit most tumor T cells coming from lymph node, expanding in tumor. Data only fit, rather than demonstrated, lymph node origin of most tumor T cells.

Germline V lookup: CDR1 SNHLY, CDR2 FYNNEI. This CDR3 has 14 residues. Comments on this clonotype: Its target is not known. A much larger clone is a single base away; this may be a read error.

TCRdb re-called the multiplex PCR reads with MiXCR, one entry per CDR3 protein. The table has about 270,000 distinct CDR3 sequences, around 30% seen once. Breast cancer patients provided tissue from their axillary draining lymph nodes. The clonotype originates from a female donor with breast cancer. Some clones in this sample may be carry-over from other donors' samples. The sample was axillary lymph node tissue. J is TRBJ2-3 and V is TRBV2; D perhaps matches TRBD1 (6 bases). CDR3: CTSNRDGGTDTQYF. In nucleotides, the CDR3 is TGTACCAGCAACAGGGATGGCGGCACAGATACGCAGTATTTT.